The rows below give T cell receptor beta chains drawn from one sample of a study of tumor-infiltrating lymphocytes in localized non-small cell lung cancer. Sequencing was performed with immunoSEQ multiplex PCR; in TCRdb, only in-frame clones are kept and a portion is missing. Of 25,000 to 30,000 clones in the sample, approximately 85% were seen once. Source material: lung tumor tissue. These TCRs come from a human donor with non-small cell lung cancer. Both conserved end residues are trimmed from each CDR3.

CDR3 protein: ASSRSTGHQETQY
J gene: TRBJ2-5
V gene: TRBV18

CDR3 protein: ASSPRRAGKWERLH
J gene: TRBJ1-6
V gene: TRBV11-2

CDR3 protein: ASSQAQVSGANVLT
J gene: TRBJ2-6
V gene: TRBV5-1

CDR3 protein: ASSLLGQGFTEAF
J gene: TRBJ1-1
V gene: TRBV7-9

CDR3 protein: AITEGPAYGYT
J gene: TRBJ1-2
V gene: TRBV10-3

CDR3 protein: AWSVLQGFNEKLF
J gene: TRBJ1-4
V gene: TRBV30

CDR3 protein: ASTPAEVSTNEKLF
J gene: TRBJ1-4
V gene: TRBV2

CDR3 protein: ASSYSDLGLF
J gene: TRBJ2-2
V gene: TRBV5-6

CDR3 protein: ASSLAQVGLAGYTGELF
J gene: TRBJ2-2
V gene: TRBV7-9

CDR3 protein: ASSKGAGAETQY
J gene: TRBJ2-5
V gene: TRBV7-8

CDR3 protein: ASSLDRTNEQF
J gene: TRBJ2-1
V gene: TRBV27

CDR3 protein: ASSLQGAEQY
J gene: TRBJ2-7
V gene: TRBV5-1

CDR3 protein: ASRPTGREPYEQY
J gene: TRBJ2-7
V gene: TRBV28

CDR3 protein: ASSFWNTEAF
J gene: TRBJ1-1
V gene: TRBV5-4

CDR3 protein: ASSWDPSSYEQY
J gene: TRBJ2-7
V gene: TRBV11-2

CDR3 protein: ASSVPGARGYT
J gene: TRBJ1-2
V gene: TRBV9

CDR3 protein: ASSVELVNTEAF
J gene: TRBJ1-1
V gene: TRBV9

CDR3 protein: ASSLVGGVWETQY
J gene: TRBJ2-5
V gene: TRBV5-1

CDR3 protein: AWTTGGGGANVLT
J gene: TRBJ2-6
V gene: TRBV30

CDR3 protein: AISDYDSANTGELF
J gene: TRBJ2-2
V gene: TRBV10-3

CDR3 protein: ASNRDRRYSGNTIY
J gene: TRBJ1-3
V gene: TRBV2

CDR3 protein: ASSIRVAGELF
J gene: TRBJ2-2
V gene: TRBV7-7

CDR3 protein: ASSRQGGGYEQY
J gene: TRBJ2-7
V gene: TRBV5-6

CDR3 protein: ASKVEGSSNQPQH
J gene: TRBJ1-5
V gene: TRBV2

CDR3 protein: ASSLLDRVLNEQF
J gene: TRBJ2-1
V gene: TRBV5-1

CDR3 protein: AWSEYSWGANGYT
J gene: TRBJ1-2
V gene: TRBV30

CDR3 protein: ASSNTEQDYGYT
J gene: TRBJ1-2
V gene: TRBV16

CDR3 protein: ASSLVGRNYGYT
J gene: TRBJ1-2
V gene: TRBV5-6

CDR3 protein: ASSLWGDTDTQY
J gene: TRBJ2-3
V gene: TRBV7-8

CDR3 protein: AGDRTSGANVLT
J gene: TRBJ2-6
V gene: TRBV30

CDR3 protein: ASSLRDRGRIEAF
J gene: TRBJ1-1
V gene: TRBV27

CDR3 protein: ASEDTGSEKLF
J gene: TRBJ1-4
V gene: TRBV7-9

CDR3 protein: ASRGTGETEAF
J gene: TRBJ1-1
V gene: TRBV9

CDR3 protein: ATSRDPQPGNSPLH
J gene: TRBJ1-6
V gene: TRBV15

CDR3 protein: ASSPRTSGGLFGTDTQY
J gene: TRBJ2-3
V gene: TRBV7-2

CDR3 protein: ASSLAGRYYGYT
J gene: TRBJ1-2
V gene: TRBV7-9

CDR3 protein: ASSYSPAGFTDTQY
J gene: TRBJ2-3
V gene: TRBV6-5

CDR3 protein: ASSDQVNTEAF
J gene: TRBJ1-1
V gene: TRBV18

CDR3 protein: ASSYQTSGRGRHGYT
J gene: TRBJ1-2
V gene: TRBV25-1

CDR3 protein: ASRAIRDRTNGYT
J gene: TRBJ1-2
V gene: TRBV2

CDR3 protein: ASGTGTGNQETQY
J gene: TRBJ2-5
V gene: TRBV2

CDR3 protein: ASSTKPGHQGEQY
J gene: TRBJ2-7
V gene: TRBV7-2